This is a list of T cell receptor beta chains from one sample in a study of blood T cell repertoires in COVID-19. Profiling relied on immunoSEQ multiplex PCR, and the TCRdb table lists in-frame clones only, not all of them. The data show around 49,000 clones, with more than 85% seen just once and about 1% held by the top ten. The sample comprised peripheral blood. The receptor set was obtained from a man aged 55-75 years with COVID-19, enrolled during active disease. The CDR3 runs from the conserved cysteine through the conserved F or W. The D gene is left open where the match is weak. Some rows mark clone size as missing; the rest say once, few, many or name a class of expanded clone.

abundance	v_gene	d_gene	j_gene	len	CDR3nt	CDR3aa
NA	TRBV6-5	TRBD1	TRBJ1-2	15	TGTGCCAGCAGCCAGGCCGGGACAGGGAATCGGGGCTACACCTTC	CASSQAGTGNRGYTF
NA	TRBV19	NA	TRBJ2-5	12	TGTGCCAGTAGTATCTCCCAAGAGACCCAGTACTTC	CASSISQETQYF
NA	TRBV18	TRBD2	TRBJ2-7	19	TGTGCCAGCTCATCCCAGAACTCCCTACTAGCGGTGAAGTCCTACGAGCAGTACTTC	CASSSQNSLLAVKSYEQYF
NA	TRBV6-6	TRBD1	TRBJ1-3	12	TGTGCCGGAGGGACAGGGCTAGGCACCATATATTTT	CAGGTGLGTIYF
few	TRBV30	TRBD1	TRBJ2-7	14	TGTGCCTGGCGAACAGGGGGCGGACGGTTCGAGCAGTACTTC	CAWRTGGGRFEQYF
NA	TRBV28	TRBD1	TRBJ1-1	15	TGTGCCAGCAGTTTACTGACAGGGGGAAGCACTGAAGCTTTCTTT	CASSLLTGGSTEAFF
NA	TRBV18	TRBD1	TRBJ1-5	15	TGTGCCAGCTCACCCCTGGGACAGAGCAATCAGCCCCAGCATTTT	CASSPLGQSNQPQHF
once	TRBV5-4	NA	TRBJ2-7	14	TGTGCCAGCAGCTTCTCGGGGGAGATATACGAGCAGTACTTC	CASSFSGEIYEQYF
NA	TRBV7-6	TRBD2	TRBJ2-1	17	TGTGCCAGCAGCCCCGGGACTAGCGGGGGGCTGGGGGATGAGCAGTTCTTC	CASSPGTSGGLGDEQFF
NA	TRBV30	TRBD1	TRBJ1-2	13	TGTGCCTCGGGGACAGGGCCCCACTATGGCTACACCTTC	CASGTGPHYGYTF
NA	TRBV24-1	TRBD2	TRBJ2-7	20	TGTGCCACCAGTGATGCCAGGGGGACTAGCGGGAGATGGGGCCCCTACGAGCAGTACTTC	CATSDARGTSGRWGPYEQYF
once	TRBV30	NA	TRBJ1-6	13	TGTGCCTGGTCGATACAGGGTAATTCACCCCTCCACTTT	CAWSIQGNSPLHF
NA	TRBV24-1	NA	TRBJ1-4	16	TGTGCCACCAGTGACGGGGGACGGACACTCGCTGAAAAACTGTTTTTT	CATSDGGRTLAEKLFF
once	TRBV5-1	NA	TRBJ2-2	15	TGCGCCAGCAGCCCCGGGACTTCGAACACCGGGGAGCTGTTTTTT	CASSPGTSNTGELFF
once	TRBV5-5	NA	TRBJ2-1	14	TGTGCCAGCAGCTTGCCAGGGGAAGGAAATGAGCAGTTCTTC	CASSLPGEGNEQFF
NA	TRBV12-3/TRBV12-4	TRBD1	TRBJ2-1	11	TGTGCCAGCAGTTTAGGACAGGGAAAGTTCTTC	CASSLGQGKFF
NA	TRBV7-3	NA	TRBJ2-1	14	TGTGCCAGCAGCCCTACCCAGGGGCTGGGTGAGCAGTTCTTC	CASSPTQGLGEQFF
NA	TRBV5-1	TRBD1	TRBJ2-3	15	TGCGCCAGCAGCTTGACAGGGGGGACGACAGATACGCAGTATTTT	CASSLTGGTTDTQYF
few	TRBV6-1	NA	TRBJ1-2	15	TGTGCCAGCAGTGAAAACGGGGGATCGAACTATGGCTACACCTTC	CASSENGGSNYGYTF
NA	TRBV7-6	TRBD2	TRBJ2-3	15	TGTGCCAGCAGCATGAGCGGGGGGTTCACAGATACGCAGTATTTT	CASSMSGGFTDTQYF
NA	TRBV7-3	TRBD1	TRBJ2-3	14	TGTGCCAGCAGCCCAGACAGGGGATGGGATACGCAGTATTTT	CASSPDRGWDTQYF
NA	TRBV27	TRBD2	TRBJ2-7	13	TGTGCCAGCAGTTCCGGGAGGAGGTACGAGCAGTACTTC	CASSSGRRYEQYF
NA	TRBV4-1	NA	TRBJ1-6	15	TGCGCCAGCAGCCAAGACCACAGGGACCCCCGGCCCCTCCACTTT	CASSQDHRDPRPLHF